This T cell receptor (beta chain) was observed in a study of cytomegalovirus exposure and HLA in healthy donors. Overall study findings and caveats: TCR beta chains numbering some 160 were designated cytomegalovirus-associated. Rarity held for most TCR sequences, but there were some public TCRs that occurred in many donors.

Germline V gives CDR1 SEHNR, CDR2 FQNEAQ (reference sequence). Trimming took 5 bases from V and 2 from J, leaving 15 bases between them. The CDR3 has 15 amino acids. Each donor was nominally healthy when sampled (though unrecorded immune exposures were likely). A multiplex PCR was run with 60 Vbeta primers and 13 Jbeta primers. Only in-frame clones appear in the TCRdb table, and some are missing; sequencing was by immunoSEQ multiplex PCR. The profile covers 200,000 to 250,000 clones, with 75% appearing a single time and 1.8% taken by the ten largest. In the case of this clone: The antigen is unknown.

The sequence derives from a woman aged 25 to 39 in good health and CMV-seronegative. Sequenced input: PBMCs. The chain recombines TRBV7-9 with TRBJ1-1; D is ambiguous. In DNA, the CDR3 is TGTGCCAGCAGCCCCCTGAGCGGGGAAAACACTGAAGCTTTCTTT. It specifies CASSPLSGENTEAFF.